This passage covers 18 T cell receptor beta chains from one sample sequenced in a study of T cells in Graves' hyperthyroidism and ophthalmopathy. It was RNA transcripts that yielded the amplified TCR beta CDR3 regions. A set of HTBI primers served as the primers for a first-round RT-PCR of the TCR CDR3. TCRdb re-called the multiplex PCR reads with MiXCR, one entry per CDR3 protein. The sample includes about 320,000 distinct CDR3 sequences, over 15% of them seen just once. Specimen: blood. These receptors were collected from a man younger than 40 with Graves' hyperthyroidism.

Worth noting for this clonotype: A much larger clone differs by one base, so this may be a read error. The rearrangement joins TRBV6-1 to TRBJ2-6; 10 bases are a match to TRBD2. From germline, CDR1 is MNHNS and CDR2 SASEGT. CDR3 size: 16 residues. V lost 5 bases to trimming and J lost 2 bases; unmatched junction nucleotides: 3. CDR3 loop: CASSPSGSPGANVLTF. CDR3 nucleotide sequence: TGTGCCAGCAGTCCTAGCGGGAGCCCTGGGGCCAACGTCCTGACTTTC.

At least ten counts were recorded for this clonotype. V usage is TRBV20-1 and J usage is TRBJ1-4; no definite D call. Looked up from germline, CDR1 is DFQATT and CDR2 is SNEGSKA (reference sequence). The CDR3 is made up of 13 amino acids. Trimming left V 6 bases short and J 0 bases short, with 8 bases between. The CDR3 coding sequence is TGCAGTGCCATCGAAGCAACTAATGAAAAACTGTTTTTT. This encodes CSAIEATNEKLFF.

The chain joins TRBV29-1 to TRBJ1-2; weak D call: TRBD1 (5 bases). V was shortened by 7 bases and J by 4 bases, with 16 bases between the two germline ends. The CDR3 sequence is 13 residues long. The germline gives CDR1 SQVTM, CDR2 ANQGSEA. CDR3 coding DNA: TGCAGCGCCCGACAGACAGCATTCTATGGCTACACCTTC. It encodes CSARQTAFYGYTF.

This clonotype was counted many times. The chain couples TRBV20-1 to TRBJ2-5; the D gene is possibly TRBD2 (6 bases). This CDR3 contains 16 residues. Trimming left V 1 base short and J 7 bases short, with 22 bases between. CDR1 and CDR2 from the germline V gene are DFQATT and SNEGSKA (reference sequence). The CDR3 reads CSARGWREPNVGTQYF. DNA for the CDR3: TGCAGTGCTAGAGGTTGGAGGGAGCCTAACGTAGGGACCCAGTACTTC.

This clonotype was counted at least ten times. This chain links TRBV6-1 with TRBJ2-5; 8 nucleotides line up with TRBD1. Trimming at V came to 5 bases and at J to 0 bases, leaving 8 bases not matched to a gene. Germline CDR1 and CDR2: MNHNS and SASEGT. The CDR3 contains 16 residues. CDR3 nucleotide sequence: TGTGCCAGCAGTTACAACCTGGGACAGGACCAAGAGACCCAGTACTTC. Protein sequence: CASSYNLGQDQETQYF.

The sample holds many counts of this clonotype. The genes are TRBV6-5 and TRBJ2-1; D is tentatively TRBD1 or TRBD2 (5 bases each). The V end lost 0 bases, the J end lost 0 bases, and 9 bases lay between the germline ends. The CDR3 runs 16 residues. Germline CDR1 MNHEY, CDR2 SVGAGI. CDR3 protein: CASSYSTGGSYNEQFF. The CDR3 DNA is TGTGCCAGCAGTTACTCTACTGGGGGCTCCTACAATGAGCAGTTCTTC.

The DNA for the CDR3 is TGTGCCAGCAGTTTCCCTCAGACAGGGCGAAAGATGGATCAGCCCCAGCATTTT. Translated, it gives CASSFPQTGRKMDQPQHF. This chain links TRBV28 with TRBJ1-5; 7 bases align to TRBD1. V lost 3 bases, J lost 5 bases, and 16 bases stayed unmatched. CDR1 and CDR2 (germline): MDHEN, SYDVKM. CDR3 length: 18 amino acids.

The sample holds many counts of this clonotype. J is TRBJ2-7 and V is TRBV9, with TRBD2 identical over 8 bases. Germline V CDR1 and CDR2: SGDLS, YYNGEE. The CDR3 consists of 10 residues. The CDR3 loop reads CAGGRYEQYF. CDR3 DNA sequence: TGTGCTGGCGGGAGGTACGAGCAGTACTTC. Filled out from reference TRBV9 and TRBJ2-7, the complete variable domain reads DSGVTQTPKHLITATGQRVTLRCSPRSGDLSVYWYQQSLDQGLQFLIQYYNGEERAKGNILERFSAQQFPDLHSELNLSSLELGDSALYFCAGGRYEQYFGPGTRLTVT.

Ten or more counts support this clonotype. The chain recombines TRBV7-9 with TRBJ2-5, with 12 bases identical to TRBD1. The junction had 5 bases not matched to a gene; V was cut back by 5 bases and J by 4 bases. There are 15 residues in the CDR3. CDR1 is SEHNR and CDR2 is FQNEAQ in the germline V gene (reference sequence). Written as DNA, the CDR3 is TGTGCCAGCAGCACCCGGGACAGGGGGCGAGAGACCCAGTACTTC. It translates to CASSTRDRGRETQYF. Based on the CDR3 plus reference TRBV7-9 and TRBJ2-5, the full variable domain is DTGVSQNPRHKITKRGQNVTFRCDPISEHNRLYWYRQTLGQGPEFLTYFQNEAQLEKSRLLSDRFSAERPKGSFSTLEIQRTEQGDSAMYLCASSTRDRGRETQYFGPGTRLLVL.

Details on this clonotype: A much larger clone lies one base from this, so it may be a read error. The CDR3 nucleotides are TGTACCAGCAGTGACCGGGGCAGCAATCAGCCCCAGCATTTT. Its translation is CTSSDRGSNQPQHF. This sequence joins TRBV6-1 and TRBJ1-5, with D perhaps matching TRBD1 (5 bases). The germline V gene has CDR1 MNHNS and CDR2 SASEGT. The length of the CDR3 is 14 residues.

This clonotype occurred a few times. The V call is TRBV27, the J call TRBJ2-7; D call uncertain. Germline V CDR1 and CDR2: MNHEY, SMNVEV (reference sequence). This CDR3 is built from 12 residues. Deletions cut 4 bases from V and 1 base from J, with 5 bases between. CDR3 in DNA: TGTGCCAGCAGTTCCTTATCCTACGAGCAGTACTTC. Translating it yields CASSSLSYEQYF.

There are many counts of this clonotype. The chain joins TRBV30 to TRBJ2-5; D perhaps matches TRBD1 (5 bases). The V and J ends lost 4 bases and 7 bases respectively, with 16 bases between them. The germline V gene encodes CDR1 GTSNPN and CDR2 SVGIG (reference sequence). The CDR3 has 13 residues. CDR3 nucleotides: TGTGCCTGGACATCGACCCTTAGGGGGACCCAGTACTTC. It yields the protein CAWTSTLRGTQYF.

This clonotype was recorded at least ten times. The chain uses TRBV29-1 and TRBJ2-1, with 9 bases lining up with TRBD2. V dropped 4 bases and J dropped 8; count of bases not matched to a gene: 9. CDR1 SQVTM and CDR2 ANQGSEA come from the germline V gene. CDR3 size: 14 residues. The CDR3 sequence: CSVGGLAGFDEQFF. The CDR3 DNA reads TGCAGCGTTGGAGGGCTAGCGGGATTCGATGAGCAGTTCTTC.

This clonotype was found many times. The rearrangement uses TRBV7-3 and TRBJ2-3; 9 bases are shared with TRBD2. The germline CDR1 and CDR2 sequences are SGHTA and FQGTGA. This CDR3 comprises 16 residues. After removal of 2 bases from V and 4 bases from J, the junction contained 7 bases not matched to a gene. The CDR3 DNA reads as TGTGCCAGCAGCTTAGAGGGTAGCGGGAGACCAGATACGCAGTATTTT. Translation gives CASSLEGSGRPDTQYF.

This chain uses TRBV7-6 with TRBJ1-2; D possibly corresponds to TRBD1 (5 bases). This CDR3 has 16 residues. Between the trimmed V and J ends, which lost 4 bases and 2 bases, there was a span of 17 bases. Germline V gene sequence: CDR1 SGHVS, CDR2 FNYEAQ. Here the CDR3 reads CASSSKTERINYGYTF. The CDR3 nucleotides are TGTGCCAGCAGCTCGAAGACAGAACGCATAAACTATGGCTACACCTTC. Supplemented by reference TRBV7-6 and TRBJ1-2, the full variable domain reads GAGVSQSPRYKVTKRGQDVALRCDPISGHVSLYWYRQALGQGPEFLTYFNYEAQQDKSGLPNDRFSAERPEGSISTLTIQRTEQRDSAMYRCASSSKTERINYGYTFGSGTRLTVV.

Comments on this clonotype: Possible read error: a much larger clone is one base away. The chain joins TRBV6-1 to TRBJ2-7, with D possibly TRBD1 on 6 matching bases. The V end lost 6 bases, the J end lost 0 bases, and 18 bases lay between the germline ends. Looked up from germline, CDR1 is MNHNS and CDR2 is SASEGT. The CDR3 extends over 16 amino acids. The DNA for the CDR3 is TGTGCCAGCAGAGACCAACAGGGCCGGCGCTCCTACGAGCAGTACTTC. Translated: CASRDQQGRRSYEQYF.

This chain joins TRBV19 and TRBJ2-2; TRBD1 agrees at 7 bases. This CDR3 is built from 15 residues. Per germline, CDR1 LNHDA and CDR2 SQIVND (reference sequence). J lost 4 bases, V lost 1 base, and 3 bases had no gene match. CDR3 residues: CASSIAAGGTGELFF. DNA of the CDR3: TGTGCCAGTAGTATAGCCGCAGGGGGCACCGGGGAGCTGTTTTTT.

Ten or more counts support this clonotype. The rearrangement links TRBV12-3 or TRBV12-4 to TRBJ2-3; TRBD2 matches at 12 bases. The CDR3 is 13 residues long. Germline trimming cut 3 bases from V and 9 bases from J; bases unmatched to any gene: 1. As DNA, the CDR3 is TGTGCCAGCAGTTTCGGACTAGCGGGGACGCAGTATTTT. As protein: CASSFGLAGTQYF.